This entry is about one T cell receptor (beta chain). Its target is not known. The PCR employed 60 Vbeta primers together with 13 Jbeta primers. Clones were sequenced by immunoSEQ multiplex PCR, and TCRdb holds only the in-frame ones, with some missing. The sample contains around 150,000 clones, 82% of which appear only once. The trim removed 5 bases at V and 0 bases at J, leaving 12 bases unmatched. Germline V CDR1 and CDR2: SEHNR, FQNEAQ (reference sequence). The CDR3 has 17 amino acids. The record originates from a study of cytomegalovirus exposure and HLA in healthy donors. Notes on the study in general: An ancestry cluster, one associated with Asian ancestry, reportedly showed fewer N-insertions than the 666-donor mean in a later analysis. Several of the most significant clusters appeared linked to common viral pathogens, based on a later analysis. TCR beta V- and J-gene trimming was later associated with a missense DCLRE1C variant.

Material for sequencing was PBMCs. The sequence came from a girl under 18 in good health and CMV-seropositive. This chain joins TRBV7-9 and TRBJ2-7; 8 bases map to TRBD2. The CDR3: CASSRGSGREVSYEQYF. The DNA of the CDR3 is TGTGCCAGCAGCCGCGGTTCGGGGCGGGAGGTCTCCTACGAGCAGTACTTC.